The 28 T cell receptor beta chains reported below all come from one sample, sequenced in a study of siplizumab effects on memory and regulatory T cells. Repertoires were generated with immunoSEQ multiplex PCR, while TCRdb's copy carries only in-frame clones and drops some. The data hold over 80,000 clones, with roughly 86% observed a single time. The specimen was Tregs sorted from blood. The receptors stem from a human donor in good health.

The chain employs TRBV29-1 and TRBJ2-7, with TRBD1 matching over 7 bases. V gave up 6 bases and J gave up 6 bases; unmatched junction bases: 11. This CDR3 spans 13 amino acids. Germline V lookup: CDR1 SQVTM, CDR2 ANQGSEA. The CDR3 sequence is CSVEQGVSREQYF. In DNA form, the CDR3 reads TGCAGCGTGGAGCAGGGGGTTTCTCGCGAGCAGTACTTC.

The chain uses TRBV7-9 and TRBJ2-7; a weak D match, TRBD2 (6 bases). This CDR3 contains 13 residues. Trimming removed 5 bases at V and 5 bases at J, with 13 bases between. Germline V CDR1 and CDR2: SEHNR, FQNEAQ (reference sequence). Here the CDR3 DNA reads TGTGCCAGCAGCCCCCGACGGAGGGACGAGCAGTACTTC. The encoded protein is CASSPRRRDEQYF.

This chain uses TRBV20-1 with TRBJ2-5; D not resolved. Looked up from germline, CDR1 is DFQATT and CDR2 is SNEGSKA (reference sequence). The CDR3 runs to 11 residues. V was trimmed by 3 bases and J by 8 bases, leaving 10 bases between them. The CDR3 loop reads CSASSHGTQYF. CDR3 nucleotides: TGCAGTGCTAGTTCCCATGGTACCCAGTACTTC.

A single count supports this clone. The chain uses TRBV6-6 and TRBJ2-5; TRBD1 matches at 7 bases. Germline V gene data show CDR1 as MNHNY and CDR2 as SVGAGI (reference sequence). This CDR3 is 14 amino acids long. V shed 4 bases and J 2 bases; nucleotides not matched to a gene: 4. CDR3 nucleotides: TGTGCCAGCAGTTCAGGGGGTAATCAAGAGACCCAGTACTTC. This gives the protein CASSSGGNQETQYF.

A few counts support this clone. The identical CDR3 is also encoded by other nucleotide sequences in the sample. The gene calls are TRBV5-1 and TRBJ1-4, with 9 bases fitting TRBD1. Trimming cost V 1 base and J 8 bases; bases outside gene matches: 6. This CDR3 spans 15 amino acids. Germline CDR1 SGHRS, CDR2 YFSETQ. The CDR3 loop is CASSLLGTGNEKLFF. CDR3 DNA: TGCGCCAGCAGCTTGCTGGGGACAGGGAACGAAAAACTGTTTTTT.

The rearrangement uses TRBV6-5 and TRBJ2-7, with 11 positions matching TRBD1. V was pared by 2 bases and J by 3 bases, with 3 bases of the junction left unmatched. The germline V gene encodes CDR1 MNHEY and CDR2 SVGAGI. The CDR3 runs to 15 residues. The CDR3 bases are TGTGCCAGCAGTTACAGGACAGGGGGCATCTACGAGCAGTACTTC. Protein: CASSYRTGGIYEQYF.

The V and J genes are TRBV4-2 and TRBJ1-6; D call uncertain. The CDR3 contains 15 residues. Germline V gene data show CDR1 as LGHNA and CDR2 as YNFKEQ. Between the trimmed V and J ends, which lost 0 bases and 10 bases, there was a span of 13 bases. CDR3 DNA: TGTGCCAGCAGCCAAGATCGGCAGCCGGGATCACCCCTCCACTTT. Its translation: CASSQDRQPGSPLHF.

The chain joins TRBV7-2 to TRBJ2-1, with TRBD2 identical over 10 bases. Germline CDR1 reads SGHTA; CDR2 reads FQGNSA. Trimming took 4 bases from V and 7 from J; bases not matched to a gene: 1. This CDR3 is 13 amino acids long. The CDR3 protein is CASSSLAGNEQFF. The DNA of the CDR3 is TGTGCCAGCAGCTCACTAGCGGGGAATGAGCAGTTCTTC.

V is TRBV25-1 and J is TRBJ2-7; possibly TRBD2 for D (6 bases). This CDR3 has 15 residues. From germline, CDR1 is MGHDK and CDR2 SYGVNS. Trimming took 2 bases from V and 2 from J, leaving 13 bases between them. DNA of the CDR3: TGTGCCAGCAGTGAAGGGGTGGGCGGGACCTACGAGCAGTACTTC. Its translation is CASSEGVGGTYEQYF.

The chain links TRBV28 to TRBJ1-1; D may be TRBD1 (6 bases). The germline V gene encodes CDR1 MDHEN and CDR2 SYDVKM. This CDR3 region has 13 residues. Trimming removed 2 bases at V and 3 bases at J, with 7 bases between. The CDR3 reads CASSLRGHTEAFF. As DNA, the CDR3 is TGTGCCAGCAGTTTACGGGGGCACACTGAAGCTTTCTTT. The whole variable domain, remainder taken from reference TRBV28 and TRBJ1-1, is DVKVTQSSRYLVKRTGEKVFLECVQDMDHENMFWYRQDPGLGLRLIYFSYDVKMKEKGDIPEGYSVSREKKERFSLILESASTNQTSMYLCASSLRGHTEAFFGQGTRLTVV.

The chain has TRBV7-9 and TRBJ2-7; 10 bases are shared with TRBD1. Trimming took 0 bases from V and 7 from J; bases not matched to a gene: 3. Per the germline V gene, CDR1 is SEHNR and CDR2 is FQNEAQ (reference sequence). CDR3 length equals 14 residues. In DNA, the CDR3 is TGTGCCAGCAGCTTAGCAGGGGGACAGGGGGAGCAGTACTTC. Translated: CASSLAGGQGEQYF.

This chain links TRBV21-1 with TRBJ2-3; the D segment call TRBD2 is taken from the table without a DNA check. TRBV21-1 is assigned pseudogene status. This CDR3 has 20 amino acids. The CDR3 region has the DNA TGTGCCAGCAGCAACAAAAAAAGGGATCTAGCGGGGGACTACACAGATACGCAGTATTTT. It specifies CASSNKKRDLAGDYTDTQYF.

The chain combines TRBV11-3 with TRBJ2-1, with no clear D. V shed 2 bases and J shed 8 bases, with 13 bases lying between them. This CDR3 contains 14 residues. Per germline, CDR1 SGHNT and CDR2 YENEEA. CDR3 sequence (DNA): TGTGCCAGCAGCTTAAAGGTACCAATCTATGAGCAGTTCTTC. It translates to CASSLKVPIYEQFF.

The chain joins TRBV5-1 to TRBJ2-3, with 16 bases identical to TRBD2. Per the germline V gene, CDR1 is SGHRS and CDR2 is YFSETQ. V was clipped by 0 bases and J by 5 bases; unmatched bases: 6. This CDR3 has 18 amino acids. CDR3 protein: CASSLAGTSGGAVDTQYF. Here the CDR3 DNA reads TGCGCCAGCAGCTTGGCGGGGACTAGCGGGGGGGCAGTAGATACGCAGTATTTT.

The chain combines TRBV2 with TRBJ2-1; 10 bases match TRBD2. J gave up 4 bases and V 6 bases, and 6 bases lay outside the gene matches. Germline loops: CDR1 SNHLY, CDR2 FYNNEI. The CDR3 is 15 residues long. Here the CDR3 reads CASRDKRGGYNEQFF. The DNA for the CDR3 is TGTGCCAGCAGGGATAAGCGGGGGGGTTACAATGAGCAGTTCTTC.

This clone was counted once. This chain links TRBV5-1 with TRBJ2-1; possibly TRBD2 for D (7 bases). V lost 0 bases and J lost 0, with 10 bases in between. The germline CDR1 and CDR2 sequences are SGHRS and YFSETQ. This CDR3 has 16 amino acids. In DNA, the CDR3 is TGCGCCAGCAGCTTGGGGGCGGGGGCCTCCTACAATGAGCAGTTCTTC. The encoded protein is CASSLGAGASYNEQFF.

The chain joins TRBV2 to TRBJ1-5; maybe TRBD1 (6 bases). This CDR3 spans 13 amino acids. The germline V and J ends were trimmed by 9 bases and 6 bases, with 15 bases remaining between them. Germline V CDR1 and CDR2: SNHLY, FYNNEI. The CDR3 region has the DNA TGTGCCAGTAACCGGGACAAAATTCAGCCCCAGCATTTT. It encodes CASNRDKIQPQHF.

This clone has a handful of counts. The chain links TRBV5-1 to TRBJ1-1; D uncertain. Trimming removed 3 bases from V and 1 base from J, with 10 bases in between. The CDR3 length is 14 residues. Germline V lookup: CDR1 SGHRS, CDR2 YFSETQ. The CDR3 nucleotides read TGCGCCAGCAGCTCCTTGACAACGAACACTGAAGCTTTCTTT. As protein: CASSSLTTNTEAFF. Looking up the rest from reference TRBV5-1 and TRBJ1-1 gives the full variable domain: KAGVTQTPRYLIKTRGQQVTLSCSPISGHRSVSWYQQTPGQGLQFLFEYFSETQRNKGNFPGRFSGRQFSNSRSEMNVSTLELGDSALYLCASSSLTTNTEAFFGQGTRLTVV.

The rearrangement uses TRBV28 and TRBJ1-4; unclear D gene. This CDR3 comprises 10 residues. From germline, CDR1 is MDHEN and CDR2 SYDVKM. Trimming pared 10 bases from V and 8 bases from J, leaving 8 bases between. The DNA for the CDR3 is TGTGCCACAAGCAAGGAAAAACTGTTTTTT. Its protein product is CATSKEKLFF.

CDR3 bases: TGCGCCAGCAGCTCCGGACAGTACCAAGAGACCCAGTACTTC. It is translated as CASSSGQYQETQYF. This chain connects TRBV5-1 to TRBJ2-5; TRBD1 is a possible D gene (6 bases). Germline V CDR1 and CDR2: SGHRS, YFSETQ. This CDR3 spans 14 amino acids. V lost 3 bases and J lost 0, with 9 bases in between.

This clone occurred a few times. The chain has TRBV29-1 and TRBJ2-3; tentatively, D is TRBD2 (6 bases). Looked up from germline, CDR1 is SQVTM and CDR2 is ANQGSEA. The CDR3 has 13 amino acids. Trimming stripped 7 bases from V and 1 base from J, with 12 bases between. The chain's CDR3 is CSGDGGGTDTQYF. In DNA form, the CDR3 reads TGCAGCGGGGACGGGGGAGGCACAGATACGCAGTATTTT.

The V and J genes are TRBV5-1 and TRBJ2-3; TRBD1 or TRBD2 may be the D gene (6 bases each). CDR3 length equals 15 residues. The V gene's germline CDR1 is SGHRS and CDR2 YFSETQ. V was cut by 5 bases and J by 1 base, with 14 bases left in between. DNA for the CDR3: TGCGCCAGCAGTGTCGGGGGCCTTGGCACAGATACGCAGTATTTT. This codes for CASSVGGLGTDTQYF.

This chain uses TRBV7-9 with TRBJ1-1; a possible D gene is TRBD1 (6 bases). Trimming left V 4 bases short and J 10 bases short, with 13 bases between. Germline assignment: CDR1 SEHNR and CDR2 FQNEAQ (reference sequence). The length of the CDR3 is 12 residues. CDR3 amino acids: CASSSGQWRAFF. The CDR3, as DNA: TGTGCCAGCAGCTCCGGACAGTGGCGAGCTTTCTTT.

The chain recombines TRBV5-5 with TRBJ1-3, with a weak D call TRBD1 (5 bases). Germline V gene lookup returns CDR1 SGHKS and CDR2 YYEKEE (reference sequence). V lost 4 bases and J 4 bases, leaving 15 bases between the germline ends. The CDR3 is made up of 15 amino acids. This CDR3 reads CASSPLGTIGNTIYF. The CDR3 DNA follows: TGTGCCAGCAGCCCATTGGGGACTATCGGAAACACCATATATTTT.

The chain links TRBV5-1 to TRBJ2-1; 13 nucleotides line up with TRBD2. The trim removed 3 bases at V and 7 bases at J, leaving 7 bases unmatched. Germline V lookup: CDR1 SGHRS, CDR2 YFSETQ. This CDR3 region has 16 residues. The CDR3 spells CASSSTSGGDWNEQFF. CDR3 bases: TGCGCCAGCAGCTCTACTAGCGGGGGGGACTGGAATGAGCAGTTCTTC.

In its sample, this clone was seen a few times. This chain uses TRBV18 with TRBJ1-5; D is ambiguous. Trimming took off 0 bases at V and 3 bases at J, with 6 bases between the two ends. The CDR3 loop spans 14 amino acids. CDR1 is KGHSH, CDR2 LQKENI, per germline. As DNA, the CDR3 is TGTGCCAGCTCACCACCGGGCCCCAATCAGCCCCAGCATTTT. Its translation is CASSPPGPNQPQHF.

V and J are TRBV9 and TRBJ2-1; 8 bases match TRBD1. Trimming at V came to 3 bases and at J to 6 bases, leaving 2 bases not matched to a gene. The CDR3 spans 13 residues. CDR1 and CDR2 (germline): SGDLS, YYNGEE. The CDR3 region has the DNA TGTGCCAGCAGCGCGACAGGGGTCAATGAGCAGTTCTTC. Amino acids: CASSATGVNEQFF.

This sequence joins TRBV29-1 and TRBJ2-7; D perhaps matches TRBD2 (7 bases). The germline V and J ends were trimmed by 4 bases and 2 bases, with 18 bases remaining between them. Germline assignment: CDR1 SQVTM and CDR2 ANQGSEA. This CDR3 has 15 amino acids. Written as DNA, the CDR3 is TGCAGCGTTGGAAGGGGGGGAGGGGCTACCTACGAGCAGTACTTC. As protein: CSVGRGGGATYEQYF.